This passage covers 11 T cell receptor beta chains from one sample sequenced in a study of T cells after yellow fever vaccination. TCRdb ran MiXCR on the 5' RACE reads and lists one entry per CDR3 protein. The sample has hundreds of thousands of distinct CDR3 sequences, around 3.6% seen once; the top ten hold about 20%. Material: PBMCs, obtained on the day of the yellow fever booster vaccination. These receptors were obtained from a man aged 18 to 29 who received the YFV17D yellow fever vaccine.

V and J are TRBV20-1 and TRBJ2-3; unclear D gene. V lost 6 bases and J lost 3, with 1 base in between. This CDR3 is 9 amino acids long. Germline values: CDR1 DFQATT, CDR2 SNEGSKA (reference sequence). CDR3 coding DNA: TGCAGTGCGACAGATACGCAGTATTTT. Protein sequence: CSATDTQYF.

The chain employs TRBV7-9 and TRBJ2-5, with 7 bases matching TRBD1. Germline V gene data show CDR1 as SEHNR and CDR2 as FQNEAQ (reference sequence). With 0 bases clipped from V and 10 bases from J, the junction kept 8 bases outside the gene matches. CDR3 size: 14 residues. The CDR3 DNA sequence: TGTGCCAGCAGCTTAGCGGGACAGCCACGAAACCAGTACTTC. Translation gives CASSLAGQPRNQYF.

With respect to this clonotype: At one of its ends the junction is not consistent with the germline gene, which may arise from a read error. V gene TRBV27 combines with J gene TRBJ1-6; D gene unclear. The CDR3 extends over 17 amino acids. Germline V gene sequence: CDR1 MNHEY, CDR2 SMNVEV (reference sequence). CDR3 protein: CTSSFLAPETGNSPLHF. CDR3 bases: TGCACCAGCAGTTTTCTCGCCCCGGAAACCGGGAATTCACCCCTCCACTTT.

This chain joins TRBV5-4 and TRBJ1-1, with TRBD1 as a possible D gene (6 bases). This CDR3 region has 15 residues. Germline V gene lookup returns CDR1 SGHNT and CDR2 YYREEE (reference sequence). The V gene lost 0 bases and the J gene lost 4 bases, with 13 bases spanning the gap. The DNA of the CDR3 is TGTGCCAGCAGCTTGGAGACAGGAGGCGGCACTGAAGCTTTCTTT. It translates to CASSLETGGGTEAFF.

The genes are TRBV29-1 and TRBJ2-7; TRBD1 aligns across 9 bases. Germline V gives CDR1 SQVTM, CDR2 ANQGSEA. The CDR3 extends over 12 amino acids. The V gene end was trimmed by 6 bases and the J gene end by 6 bases; junction bases not matched to a gene: 6. The chain's CDR3 is CSVVRDRAEQYF. For the CDR3, the DNA is TGCAGCGTAGTCCGGGACAGGGCCGAGCAGTACTTC.

This clonotype has a handful of counts. The chain joins TRBV4-1 to TRBJ1-1; no reliable D call. CDR3 size: 17 residues. V shed 0 bases and J shed 1 base, with 15 bases lying between them. From germline, CDR1 is MGHRA and CDR2 YSYEKL. CDR3 in DNA: TGCGCCAGCAGCCAAGATTCTTGGCTGGGATGGAACACTGAAGCTTTCTTT. It yields the protein CASSQDSWLGWNTEAFF.

This clonotype was counted many times. The chain couples TRBV5-1 to TRBJ2-5, with D uncertain. Germline loops: CDR1 SGHRS, CDR2 YFSETQ. V was pared by 4 bases and J by 1 base, with 8 bases between. This CDR3 spans 13 amino acids. Written as DNA, the CDR3 is TGCGCCAGCAGCGGAAGCCCCCAAGAGACCCAGTACTTC. It encodes CASSGSPQETQYF.

This clonotype was detected many times. This rearrangement joins TRBV5-6 to TRBJ2-3, with TRBD1 matching over 11 bases. The ends lost 3 bases at V and 4 bases at J; junction bases unmatched: 1. The CDR3 is 14 residues long. Germline lookup yields CDR1 SGHDT and CDR2 YYEEEE. CDR3 DNA: TGTGCCAGCAGCTCGGGACAGGGGGCAGATACGCAGTATTTT. Translating gives CASSSGQGADTQYF.

Ten or more counts support this clonotype. The rearrangement uses TRBV20-1 and TRBJ2-5, with 14 bases matching TRBD2. The CDR3 covers 14 residues. V shed 6 bases, J shed 4 bases, and the junction held 4 bases outside the gene matches. Germline CDR1 reads DFQATT; CDR2 reads SNEGSKA (reference sequence). CDR3 in DNA: TGCAGTGCAACGGGGACTAGCGGGGGAGAGACCCAGTACTTC. This sequence encodes CSATGTSGGETQYF.

This clonotype occurred a few times. The gene calls are TRBV25-1 and TRBJ1-2; no reliable D call. Trimming left V 2 bases short and J 6 bases short, with 13 bases between. Germline V gene lookup returns CDR1 MGHDK and CDR2 SYGVNS. The CDR3 loop spans 14 amino acids. The CDR3 is CASSEGTRVDGYTF. The CDR3, as DNA: TGTGCCAGCAGTGAAGGAACAAGGGTGGATGGCTACACCTTC.

This rearrangement joins TRBV27 to TRBJ2-1; tentatively, D is TRBD1 or TRBD2 (6 bases each). This CDR3 is 15 amino acids long. Germline assignment: CDR1 MNHEY and CDR2 SMNVEV (reference sequence). V was cut by 1 base and J by 8 bases, with 15 bases left in between. The CDR3 nucleotides read TGTGCCAGCAGTTTATGGGGGGCGAAATCCCATGAGCAGTTCTTC. This codes for CASSLWGAKSHEQFF.